The text below deals with one TCR beta chain. The antigen is unknown. Template switching supplied a universal primer site; unique molecular identifiers were carried on the cDNA. A single record per CDR3 protein comes from TCRdb applying MiXCR to the 5' RACE reads. The profile shows around 500,000 distinct CDR3 sequences, approximately 15% of them singletons. This entry belongs to a study of identical twins. Study results and limitations: Clonotypes of the beta chain that were abundant in cord blood carried fewer insertions (memory repertoires showed none). The study found weaker excess twin sharing in beta out-of-frame sequences.

This CDR3 contains 16 residues. V lost 5 bases and J lost 5; bases outside the gene matches: 8. Germline V CDR1 and CDR2: MDHEN, SYDVKM. These data were also reused for a study on yellow fever vaccine responses in identical twins.

This rearrangement joins TRBV28 to TRBJ2-1; 11 bases map to TRBD2. The TCR was taken from a woman younger than 35 in good health. Sequencing was performed on CD4+ T cells sorted from blood. Written as DNA, the CDR3 is TGTGCCAGCAGTCCCACCGGGACTAGCGGAAACAATGAGCAGTTCTTC. It yields the protein CASSPTGTSGNNEQFF.